This T cell receptor (beta chain) came from a study of blood T cell repertoires in COVID-19. Study-level background: Sample material is recorded as cDNA or gDNA derived from T cells, B-cell-depleted T cells, or PBMCs.

This table comes from immunoSEQ multiplex PCR, and its TCRdb copy is limited to in-frame clones, with some not included. Among around 140,000 clones listed, over 75% were seen once. Residents of 24 US areas, aged roughly 18 to 89 years, made up the participants. Material: PBMCs or T cells enriched from blood (not recorded which). The sequence came from a woman in her forties or fifties who had recovered from COVID-19.

CDR3 in amino acids: CASSLAAEETQYF. CDR3 sequence (DNA): TGTGCCAGCAGCTTGGCTGCGGAAGAGACCCAGTACTTC. This chain joins TRBV7-9 and TRBJ2-5; D unresolved. The CDR3 extends over 13 amino acids. The germline gives CDR1 SEHNR, CDR2 FQNEAQ (reference sequence). The V end lost 3 bases, the J end lost 3 bases, and 8 bases lay between the germline ends.